This T cell receptor (beta chain) emerged from a study of brain T cells in children with intractable seizures. With regard to this clone: No antigen is known for it.

The repertoire was sequenced with immunoSEQ multiplex PCR; TCRdb's copy has only in-frame clones and lacks some. In the table there are 78,000 or so clones, around 90% of which are singletons. Surgery cases with the highest brain T cell transcript signatures were chosen for sequencing. Patients received at least one anti-epileptic drug before surgery. General study results and limits: HCMV serostatus was not known, and viral specificity came from CDR3 similarity only. Absence of clones before surgery may stem from lower sequencing depth.

Germline CDR1 and CDR2: SGHVS and FNYEAQ. V was shortened by 0 bases and J by 2 bases, with 28 bases between the two germline ends. The CDR3 has 21 amino acids. This TCR derives from a girl aged 2 to 9 with Rasmussen encephalitis and intractable seizures. The chain carries TRBV7-6 and TRBJ1-2, with D perhaps TRBD1 (5 bases). The sample was peripheral blood, taken at surgery. The CDR3 DNA sequence: TGTGCCAGCAGCTTAGCTTGGCGACCCAGGGTTGGCGTACAGAGAAACTATGGCTACACCTTC. It codes for CASSLAWRPRVGVQRNYGYTF.